The clone carrying this T cell receptor (beta chain) appeared a few times. Authors' analysis steps: Scientists estimated how many nucleated cells there were by amplifying reference gene primers. The table came from immunoSEQ multiplex PCR; TCRdb's copy has only in-frame clones and leaves some out. V, J and clone size reflect that table, while D and trimming were determined from the DNA. The data hold under 300,000 clones, with less than 85% observed a single time. The sample is drawn from a study of blood T cell repertoires in COVID-19. Study overall: Acute-phase and convalescent COVID-19 samples originated in the United States, Italy and Spain. PBMCs, B-cell-depleted T cells, or T cells were the source of the cDNA or gDNA that made up the material.

Germline V gene sequence: CDR1 WNHNN, CDR2 SYGVQD (reference sequence). V lost 10 bases to trimming and J lost 6 bases, with 8 bases between them. This CDR3 spans 10 amino acids. Specimen: peripheral blood. This chain connects TRBV10-1 to TRBJ2-3; no reliable D call. This clonotype was sampled from a man aged 55 to 70 who had recovered from COVID-19. The CDR3 DNA follows: TGCGCCATCCAGGTGGATACGCAGTATTTT. The encoded protein is CAIQVDTQYF.